What follows are 21 T cell receptor beta chains derived from one specimen sequenced in a study of cytomegalovirus exposure and HLA in healthy donors. PCR was performed using 60 Vbeta and 13 Jbeta primers. The data were produced by immunoSEQ multiplex PCR, yet TCRdb's version contains in-frame clones alone and is incomplete. The table has 110,000 to 150,000 clones, 65% to 80% seen once. Sequencing was done on a sample of PBMCs. Receptors originate from a male donor in good health and CMV-seropositive.

In the case of this clone: Relative to the germline gene, one junction end is altered; a read error may explain this. The chain employs TRBV7-7 and TRBJ2-2; 8 nucleotides align to TRBD1. Looked up from germline, CDR1 is SSHAT and CDR2 is FNYEAQ (reference sequence). This CDR3 comprises 16 residues. The CDR3 nucleotides read TGTGCTAGCAGCTTGATGCAGGGGGCAGGGACCGGGGAGCTGTTTTTT. Its protein is CASSLMQGAGTGELFF.

The CDR3 sequence is CASSPLAGGMNEQFF. The CDR3 DNA reads as TGTGCCAGCAGCCCGTTAGCGGGAGGTATGAATGAGCAGTTCTTC. The rearrangement joins TRBV11-1 to TRBJ2-1, with 10 positions matching TRBD2. CDR1 is SGHAT and CDR2 is FQDESV in the germline V gene (reference sequence). V lost 5 bases to trimming and J lost 7 bases; unmatched junction nucleotides: 8. The CDR3 is made up of 15 amino acids.

Notes on this clone: This sample includes further DNA sequences coding for the same CDR3. The V call is TRBV5-1, the J call TRBJ2-3, with D uncertain. The CDR3 is made up of 14 amino acids. Germline V lookup: CDR1 SGHRS, CDR2 YFSETQ. V was pared by 0 bases and J by 4 bases, with 9 bases between. The CDR3 sequence: CASSLVLSADTQYF. CDR3 coding DNA: TGCGCCAGCAGCTTGGTCCTCAGTGCAGATACGCAGTATTTT.

The gene calls are TRBV19 and TRBJ2-1; tentative D call: TRBD2 (6 bases). This CDR3 spans 15 amino acids. V gave up 3 bases and J gave up 6 bases, with 15 bases separating them. Germline-derived CDR1 and CDR2 are LNHDA and SQIVND (reference sequence). The CDR3 sequence is CASSMRREYSNEQFF. The CDR3 DNA sequence: TGTGCCAGTAGTATGCGACGGGAGTATAGCAATGAGCAGTTCTTC.

This clone came up once. V and J are TRBV19 and TRBJ1-6, with 9 bases aligning to TRBD1. The CDR3 is 16 residues long. V was clipped by 5 bases and J by 7 bases; unmatched bases: 9. Germline loops: CDR1 LNHDA, CDR2 SQIVND (reference sequence). Written as DNA, the CDR3 is TGTGCCAGTAGTTCCTCGGACAGGGGTCTGAATTCACCCCTCCACTTT. It encodes CASSSSDRGLNSPLHF.

The rearrangement links TRBV5-1 to TRBJ2-7; no clear D gene. The V end lost 1 base, the J end lost 1 base, and 3 bases lay between the germline ends. The CDR3 runs 12 residues. Germline values: CDR1 SGHRS, CDR2 YFSETQ. CDR3 nucleotide sequence: TGCGCCAGCAGCTTGCAGTCCTACGAGCAGTACTTC. As protein: CASSLQSYEQYF.

This chain uses TRBV5-4 with TRBJ2-1, with TRBD2 matching over 13 bases. The trim removed 3 bases at V and 2 bases at J, leaving 2 bases unmatched. The CDR3 runs to 16 residues. CDR1 is SGHNT, CDR2 YYREEE, per germline (reference sequence). CDR3 in amino acids: CASSWTSGGPYNEQFF. DNA for the CDR3: TGTGCCAGCAGCTGGACTAGCGGGGGCCCCTACAATGAGCAGTTCTTC.

The chain uses TRBV7-2 and TRBJ2-7, with 12 bases fitting TRBD2. Looked up from germline, CDR1 is SGHTA and CDR2 is FQGNSA. This CDR3 is built from 15 residues. V trimming: 4 bases; J trimming: 0 bases; junction bases outside the gene matches: 1. The CDR3 coding sequence is TGTGCCAGCAGCTCGGGACTAGCGGGCTCCTACGAGCAGTACTTC. Protein product: CASSSGLAGSYEQYF.

The chain is built from TRBV7-8 and TRBJ1-5; TRBD1 might be the D (5 bases). Trimming left V 3 bases short and J 2 bases short, with 11 bases between. Germline loops: CDR1 SGHVS, CDR2 FQNEAQ. The CDR3 contains 15 residues. The CDR3 nucleotides are TGTGCCAGCAGCTTGGGCGCGGGGGGCAATCAGCCCCAGCATTTT. It translates to CASSLGAGGNQPQHF.

V usage is TRBV6-5 and J usage is TRBJ2-6, with D perhaps TRBD1 (6 bases). The V end was cut by 6 bases, the J end by 2 bases, with 11 bases between. The germline V gene has CDR1 MNHEY and CDR2 SVGAGI. This CDR3 region has 15 residues. The CDR3 reads CASRTGSTGANVLTF. CDR3 nucleotide sequence: TGTGCCAGCAGGACAGGTAGCACTGGGGCCAACGTCCTGACTTTC.

This chain joins TRBV27 and TRBJ2-1; 8 bases align to TRBD2. J was trimmed by 6 bases and V by 0 bases; bases with no gene match: 1. The CDR3 length is 14 residues. The germline gives CDR1 MNHEY, CDR2 SMNVEV (reference sequence). CDR3 DNA sequence: TGTGCCAGCAGTTTATCGACTAGCGTCAATGAGCAGTTCTTC. This translates into CASSLSTSVNEQFF.

This clone was counted only a few times. DNA for the CDR3: TGTGCCAGCAGCGGAGGGACTAGCGGGCTCACATACAATGAGCAGTTCTTC. Translation gives CASSGGTSGLTYNEQFF. The chain employs TRBV9 and TRBJ2-1, with 12 nucleotides matching TRBD2. The CDR3 is 17 residues long. Trimming cost V 3 bases and J 4 bases; bases outside gene matches: 8. CDR1 is SGDLS, CDR2 YYNGEE, per germline.

V gene TRBV14 combines with J gene TRBJ2-3; 8 bases agree with TRBD2. The CDR3 length is 15 residues. The V and J ends lost 4 bases and 0 bases, in that order; junction bases with no gene match: 3. Germline-derived CDR1 and CDR2 are SGHDN and FVKESK. CDR3 nucleotides: TGTGCCAGCAGCCTACTAGCGGAGAGCACAGATACGCAGTATTTT. It yields the protein CASSLLAESTDTQYF.

CDR3 amino acids: CASSLDRAPNTGELFF. The CDR3 DNA reads as TGCGCCAGCAGCTTGGACAGGGCCCCGAACACCGGGGAGCTGTTTTTT. The chain joins TRBV5-1 to TRBJ2-2; tentative D call: TRBD1 (6 bases). V lost 0 bases and J 0 bases, leaving 9 bases between the germline ends. The CDR3 consists of 16 residues. Germline CDR1 reads SGHRS; CDR2 reads YFSETQ.

This clone has only a few counts. Additional DNA sequences in this sample encode the identical CDR3. The chain uses TRBV7-9 and TRBJ2-2; 8 bases match TRBD2. V lost 3 bases, J lost 1 base, and 4 bases stayed unmatched. Germline values: CDR1 SEHNR, CDR2 FQNEAQ (reference sequence). CDR3 length: 16 amino acids. CDR3 bases: TGTGCCAGCAGCTTGACCAGCGGGGGGAACACCGGGGAGCTGTTTTTT. It specifies CASSLTSGGNTGELFF.

This chain connects TRBV9 to TRBJ2-5, with D possibly being TRBD1 (7 bases). This CDR3 is 13 amino acids long. Trimming shortened V by 7 bases and J by 5 bases, and 15 bases separated the two germline ends. Germline CDR1 SGDLS, CDR2 YYNGEE. The CDR3 sequence: CASGSGGMETQYF. CDR3 in DNA: TGTGCCAGCGGATCAGGGGGGATGGAGACCCAGTACTTC.

This clone was detected a few times. The chain joins TRBV13 to TRBJ2-1; 9 bases agree with TRBD2. The CDR3 covers 16 residues. V lost 4 bases and J lost 5; bases outside the gene matches: 9. Per the germline V gene, CDR1 is PRHDT and CDR2 is FYEKMQ (reference sequence). The CDR3 DNA sequence: TGTGCCAGCAGCTCAACATTAGCGGGGGTCCACAATGAGCAGTTCTTC. Its protein product is CASSSTLAGVHNEQFF. Together with reference TRBV13 and TRBJ2-1, the CDR3 gives the full variable domain: AAGVIQSPRHLIKEKRETATLKCYPIPRHDTVYWYQQGPGQDPQFLISFYEKMQSDKGSIPDRFSAQQFSDYHSELNMSSLELGDSALYFCASSSTLAGVHNEQFFGPGTRLTVL.

This clone has only one observation. The rearrangement uses TRBV5-6 and TRBJ1-6, with 8 bases identical to TRBD1. CDR3 length: 15 amino acids. Germline V gene sequence: CDR1 SGHDT, CDR2 YYEEEE. J was trimmed by 10 bases and V by 5 bases; bases with no gene match: 11. The CDR3 DNA reads as TGTGCCAGCAGGAGGACAGGGAGGGAAGGATCACCCCTCCACTTT. Its protein is CASRRTGREGSPLHF. Drawing the rest from reference TRBV5-6 and TRBJ1-6, the complete variable domain is DAGVTQSPTHLIKTRGQQVTLRCSPKSGHDTVSWYQQALGQGPQFIFQYYEEEERQRGNFPDRFSGHQFPNYSSELNVNALLLGDSALYLCASRRTGREGSPLHFGNGTRLTVT.

The chain carries TRBV9 and TRBJ2-1; 10 nucleotides align to TRBD2. CDR1 SGDLS and CDR2 YYNGEE come from the germline V gene. The length of the CDR3 is 17 residues. V was pared by 0 bases and J by 7 bases, with 10 bases of the junction left unmatched. CDR3 residues: CASSVGGAGGPGNEQFF. The CDR3 DNA sequence: TGTGCCAGCAGCGTAGGAGGAGCGGGAGGGCCGGGAAATGAGCAGTTCTTC.

This clone has a handful of counts. The chain combines TRBV5-1 with TRBJ2-5; TRBD1 aligns across 9 bases. Trimming removed 4 bases from V and 3 bases from J; junction bases left unmatched: 4. Germline V lookup: CDR1 SGHRS, CDR2 YFSETQ. CDR3 length equals 14 residues. CDR3 bases: TGCGCCAGCAGCCTAGGGACAGGGAAAGAGACCCAGTACTTC. Amino acid sequence: CASSLGTGKETQYF.

Only one count was recorded for this clone. The genes are TRBV7-9 and TRBJ2-5, with 7 bases lining up with TRBD1. The CDR3 covers 14 residues. The ends lost 5 bases at V and 5 bases at J; junction bases unmatched: 8. Germline CDR1 is SEHNR and CDR2 is FQNEAQ (reference sequence). CDR3 sequence: CASSPWTGKETQYF. The CDR3 DNA sequence: TGTGCCAGCAGCCCCTGGACAGGAAAGGAGACCCAGTACTTC.